A selection of T cell receptor beta chains follows, all from one sample in a study of blood T cell repertoires in COVID-19. Clones were sequenced by immunoSEQ multiplex PCR, and TCRdb holds only the in-frame ones, with some missing. The sample includes roughly 200,000 clones, 75% to 85% seen only once; the top ten take roughly an eighth. Sequencing was performed on peripheral blood. The receptors derive from a human donor in a cohort sampled during active COVID-19. Each CDR3 is given with its conserved first and last residue.

>TRBV5-1|TRBJ2-2
CASAGAGRYTGELFF
>TRBV18|TRBJ2-5
CASSPRRTGEETQYF
>TRBV20-1|TRBJ1-6
CSASQAGGSMGNSPLHF
>TRBV24-1|TRBJ2-5
CATSDLKQGKIQETQYF
>TRBV11-2|TRBJ2-5
CASSLDRDRGSLGETQYF
>TRBV18|TRBJ1-5
CASSLTGVGNQPQHF
>TRBV4-2|TRBJ2-1
CASSPDPLAGVGNEQFF
>TRBV30|TRBJ2-3
CAWSRGEGTDTQYF
>TRBV7-2|TRBJ2-2
CASIDSGTTNTGELFF
>TRBV2|TRBJ2-1
CASSEVLARKGDEQFF
>TRBV11-2|TRBJ2-7
CASSFGTSGWYEQYF
>TRBV9|TRBJ2-5
CASSVDIQETQYF
>TRBV7-9|TRBJ2-7
CASSGTSGYEQYF
>TRBV5-5|TRBJ2-5
CASSSQTGGIETQYF
>TRBV7-9|TRBJ2-1
CASTLWPGGGYNEQFF
>TRBV5-1|TRBJ2-1
CASSQGSYSSYNEQFF
>TRBV6-4|TRBJ2-7
CASKHPRGGVAYEQYF
>TRBV12-3/TRBV12-4|TRBJ2-2
CASGTGASGELFF
>TRBV4-1|TRBJ2-1
CASSQAVGGLAYNEQFF
>TRBV27|TRBJ2-3
CASSLSSGRGTDTQYF
>TRBV4-1|TRBJ2-7
CASSRPGQGTYEQYF
>TRBV14|TRBJ2-7
CASSLLAGTYYEQYF
>TRBV28|TRBJ1-3
CASSIGTGVFGNTIYF
>TRBV18|TRBJ1-2
CASSPLQGGYTF
>TRBV6-6|TRBJ1-5
CASSYFHQCNQPQHF
>TRBV7-7|TRBJ2-5
CASSLVSAETQYF
>TRBV19|TRBJ2-1
CASSTGTSVLEQFF
>TRBV28|TRBJ2-4
CASSPAPLAKNIQYF
>TRBV5-1|TRBJ2-2
CASSPRGQNTGELFF
>TRBV18|TRBJ1-5
CASSPGLSNQPQHF
>TRBV28|TRBJ1-5
CASSFTYDGAAKNQPQHF
>TRBV18|TRBJ2-1
CASSPGVHLVNEQFF
>TRBV28|TRBJ1-4
CASSFAGGRNEKLFF
>TRBV7-9|TRBJ2-7
CASSLERGHSYEQYF
>TRBV10-3|TRBJ2-5
CAISHGVQETQYF
>TRBV6-6|TRBJ2-7
CASSYSLGGDEQYF
>TRBV7-6|TRBJ2-7
CASSLLSSGRNEQYF
>TRBV3-1/TRBV3-2|TRBJ1-4
CASSQPWGGIEKLFF
>TRBV29-1|TRBJ1-1
CSVTDRGKAFF
>TRBV27|TRBJ2-3
CASSIPRGTDTQYF
>TRBV28|TRBJ2-7
CASWDSSYEQYF
>TRBV6-5|TRBJ2-7
CASSRDRGHEQYF
>TRBV7-9|TRBJ2-7
CASSSSGVVEFSYF
>TRBV2|TRBJ2-1
CASSVTIYNEQFF